Below, 22 T cell receptor beta chains from the same sample are listed, as sequenced in a study of T cells in Graves' hyperthyroidism and ophthalmopathy. Amplification yielded TCR beta CDR3 regions, with RNA transcripts as the source. A first-round RT-PCR of the TCR CDR3 used the HTBI primer set. TCRdb re-derived calls from the multiplex PCR reads in MiXCR, one entry per CDR3 protein. Counted here are approximately 330,000 distinct CDR3 sequences, under 25% occurring once; the ten biggest clones make up about 50%. The specimen sequenced was blood. The receptors come from a woman in her fifties or sixties with Graves' hyperthyroidism.

In its sample, this clonotype was seen many times. The chain uses TRBV20-1 and TRBJ2-7; D perhaps matches TRBD2 (6 bases). Germline V gene lookup returns CDR1 DFQATT and CDR2 SNEGSKA (reference sequence). V shed 0 bases and J shed 3 bases, with 12 bases lying between them. This CDR3 spans 14 amino acids. This CDR3 reads CSARDLATDYEQYF. CDR3 nucleotides: TGCAGTGCTAGAGATCTAGCGACAGACTACGAGCAGTACTTC.

This clonotype was counted between two and nine times. The chain links TRBV5-1 to TRBJ1-2, with 12 positions matching TRBD1. The V and J ends lost 0 bases and 5 bases, in that order; junction bases with no gene match: 14. CDR1 SGHRS and CDR2 YFSETQ come from the germline V gene. This CDR3 comprises 19 residues. The CDR3 reads CASSLVPYGDRGQGYGYTF. The CDR3, as DNA: TGCGCCAGCAGCTTGGTACCCTACGGGGACAGGGGGCAAGGGTATGGCTACACCTTC.

Concerning this clonotype itself: A clone one base away is much larger, so this may be a read error. The CDR3 DNA follows: TGTGCCAGCAGCTTAGATCTTGCGGCGGGACCCTACGAGCAGTACTTC. This translates into CASSLDLAAGPYEQYF. J is TRBJ2-7 and V is TRBV11-3; D is possibly TRBD2 (6 bases). The V gene lost 0 bases and the J gene lost 2 bases, with 14 bases spanning the gap. Germline V lookup: CDR1 SGHNT, CDR2 YENEEA. This CDR3 region has 16 residues.

This clonotype has only one observation. This could be a read error, since a much larger clone is one nucleotide away. V gene TRBV6-2 or TRBV6-3 combines with J gene TRBJ1-5; D ambiguous. CDR3 size: 14 residues. V gave up 4 bases and J gave up 0 bases, with 7 bases separating them. Germline CDR1 and CDR2: MNHEY and SVGEGT. For the CDR3, the DNA is TGTGCCAGCAGTTTTGAGATTAGCAATCAGCCCCAGCATTTT. It codes for CASSFEISNQPQHF.

This clonotype showed up many times. The chain carries TRBV2 and TRBJ1-1; 8 bases map to TRBD1. Per germline, CDR1 SNHLY and CDR2 FYNNEI. V dropped 3 bases and J dropped 4; count of bases not matched to a gene: 4. The CDR3 loop spans 14 amino acids. The CDR3 DNA reads TGTGCCAGCAGTGAGGGCAGGGGGCTCACTGAAGCTTTCTTT. Translating it yields CASSEGRGLTEAFF.

Worth noting for this clonotype: Germline is not matched at one junction end, which may reflect a read error. This chain links TRBV29-1 with TRBJ2-1; D unclear. This CDR3 has 14 amino acids. From germline, CDR1 is SQVTM and CDR2 ANQGSEA. As DNA, the CDR3 is TGCAGCGCCCAGTGGGTCGGTTCCTACACTGAGCAGTTCTTC. It encodes CSAQWVGSYTEQFF.

This clonotype came up many times. This chain uses TRBV18 with TRBJ1-6; D may be TRBD1 (5 bases). Trimming removed 0 bases from V and 12 bases from J, with 9 bases in between. The CDR3 is 13 residues long. From germline, CDR1 is KGHSH and CDR2 LQKENI. CDR3: CASSPPQGKPLHF. In nucleotides, the CDR3 is TGTGCCAGCTCACCACCGCAGGGTAAACCCCTCCACTTT. Using reference TRBV18 and TRBJ1-6 for the parts outside the CDR3, the full variable domain is NAGVMQNPRHLVRRRGQEARLRCSPMKGHSHVYWYRQLPEEGLKFMVYLQKENIIDESGMPKERFSAEFPKEGPSILRIQQVVRGDSAAYFCASSPPQGKPLHFGNGTRLTVT.

At least ten counts were recorded for this clonotype. The J gene is TRBJ2-7, the V gene TRBV7-9, with 8 bases aligning to TRBD1. The germline CDR1 and CDR2 sequences are SEHNR and FQNEAQ (reference sequence). This CDR3 contains 15 residues. V lost 4 bases to trimming and J lost 2 bases; unmatched junction nucleotides: 7. The CDR3 protein is CASSSDRGRTYEQYF. CDR3 nucleotide sequence: TGTGCCAGCAGCTCAGACAGGGGACGCACCTACGAGCAGTACTTC.

The V and J genes are TRBV18 and TRBJ2-2, with D tentatively TRBD1 (6 bases). The CDR3 contains 16 residues. Germline CDR1 and CDR2: KGHSH and LQKENI. V was shortened by 2 bases and J by 1 base, with 11 bases between the two germline ends. The CDR3 loop reads CASSPNQGWNTGELFF. CDR3 sequence (DNA): TGTGCCAGCTCACCAAACCAGGGGTGGAACACCGGGGAGCTGTTTTTT.

This clonotype occurred a few times. This sequence joins TRBV20-1 and TRBJ1-5; the D gene is possibly TRBD1 (6 bases). The germline V and J ends were trimmed by 6 bases and 0 bases, with 18 bases remaining between them. The germline V gene has CDR1 DFQATT and CDR2 SNEGSKA (reference sequence). This CDR3 contains 16 residues. CDR3 sequence reads: CSAQIQGSYSNQPQHF. CDR3 nucleotide sequence: TGCAGTGCGCAAATACAGGGCTCCTATAGCAATCAGCCCCAGCATTTT.

This clonotype occurred many times. The chain uses TRBV24-1 and TRBJ1-2, with TRBD1 matching 9 bases. The CDR3 runs to 14 residues. Germline V CDR1 and CDR2: KGHDR, SFDVKD. The V gene end was trimmed by 4 bases and the J gene end by 5 bases; junction bases not matched to a gene: 4. The chain's CDR3 is CATSDPGTGYGYTF. In DNA form, the CDR3 reads TGTGCCACCAGTGACCCCGGGACAGGGTATGGCTACACCTTC.

In this sample, this clonotype turned up a few times. The gene calls are TRBV6-6 and TRBJ1-2; D possibly corresponds to TRBD1 (5 bases). Between the trimmed V and J ends, which lost 0 bases and 5 bases, there was a span of 13 bases. This CDR3 comprises 15 residues. CDR1 MNHNY and CDR2 SVGAGI come from the germline V gene (reference sequence). The CDR3, as DNA: TGTGCCAGCAGTTACTCGGGGCAGGGAGGATATGGCTACACCTTC. Amino acids: CASSYSGQGGYGYTF.

This clonotype has a count of ten or more. This rearrangement joins TRBV2 to TRBJ1-4; D uncertain. The germline gives CDR1 SNHLY, CDR2 FYNNEI. This CDR3 is built from 12 residues. With 4 bases removed from V and 6 bases from J, the gap between germline ends came to 6 bases. CDR3 residues: CASSGWDEKLFF. CDR3 nucleotide sequence: TGTGCCAGCAGTGGGTGGGATGAAAAACTGTTTTTT.

The CDR3 DNA is TGTGCCAGCAGTCCGGGGACTAGCGGGACTAGCATGAAGACCCAGTACTTC. It codes for CASSPGTSGTSMKTQYF. V is TRBV27 and J is TRBJ2-5; 13 bases fit TRBD2. V was pared by 5 bases and J by 6 bases, with 12 bases of the junction left unmatched. The V gene's germline CDR1 is MNHEY and CDR2 SMNVEV (reference sequence). This CDR3 has 17 amino acids.

This clonotype was seen at least ten times. The V gene is TRBV11-1, the J gene TRBJ2-1; 10 nucleotides agree with TRBD2. Germline V lookup: CDR1 SGHAT, CDR2 FQDESV (reference sequence). Trimming cost V 2 bases and J 4 bases; bases outside gene matches: 2. The CDR3 runs to 15 residues. The CDR3 nucleotides are TGTGCCAGCAGCTTAAGGACTAGCGGATACAATGAGCAGTTCTTC. Its translation is CASSLRTSGYNEQFF. Based on the CDR3 plus reference TRBV11-1 and TRBJ2-1, the full variable domain is EAEVAQSPRYKITEKSQAVAFWCDPISGHATLYWYRQILGQGPELLVQFQDESVVDDSQLPKDRFSAERLKGVDSTLKIQPAELGDSAMYLCASSLRTSGYNEQFFGPGTRLTVL.

This clonotype was detected only a few times. V gene TRBV15 combines with J gene TRBJ2-2, with D possibly TRBD1 on 6 matching bases. Trimming removed 0 bases from V and 5 bases from J, with 19 bases in between. CDR3 length: 18 amino acids. CDR1 and CDR2 (germline): LNHNV, YYDKDF (reference sequence). This CDR3 is CATSREGAGSWRTGELFF. The CDR3 nucleotides are TGTGCCACCAGCAGAGAGGGGGCCGGATCCTGGAGGACCGGGGAGCTGTTTTTT.

V gene TRBV29-1 combines with J gene TRBJ2-6; TRBD1 is a possible D gene (6 bases). The CDR3 is 17 amino acids. Germline lookup yields CDR1 SQVTM and CDR2 ANQGSEA. V lost 5 bases to trimming and J lost 0 bases, with 17 bases between them. The CDR3 DNA reads TGCAGCGTTCTACAGGGCCACTCGAGCTCTGGGGCCAACGTCCTGACTTTC. Translation: CSVLQGHSSSGANVLTF.

This clonotype has just a few counts. V is TRBV5-6 and J is TRBJ1-4; D uncertain. Trimming left V 0 bases short and J 8 bases short, with 17 bases between. Germline V gives CDR1 SGHDT, CDR2 YYEEEE. This CDR3 contains 16 residues. DNA for the CDR3: TGTGCCAGCAGCTTGGATAATGTGGGTCAGGAGGAAAAACTGTTTTTT. Translating gives CASSLDNVGQEEKLFF.

Many counts were recorded for this clonotype. J is TRBJ2-5 and V is TRBV3-1, with 8 bases aligning to TRBD2. Trimming at V came to 1 base and at J to 1 base, leaving 5 bases not matched to a gene. Per germline, CDR1 LGHDT and CDR2 YNNKEL (reference sequence). This CDR3 contains 16 residues. Here the CDR3 DNA reads TGTGCCAGCAGCCAAGGGGATAGCGGGGCCCAAGAGACCCAGTACTTC. This codes for CASSQGDSGAQETQYF.

This clonotype was seen many times. The rearrangement uses TRBV9 and TRBJ2-1; D remains ambiguous. With 0 bases removed from V and 10 bases from J, the gap between germline ends came to 14 bases. The CDR3 extends over 14 amino acids. The germline gives CDR1 SGDLS, CDR2 YYNGEE. CDR3 sequence: CASSVGPYNREQFF. The CDR3 DNA reads TGTGCCAGCAGCGTAGGCCCCTATAACCGCGAGCAGTTCTTC.

This chain joins TRBV6-2 or TRBV6-3 and TRBJ1-3; D ambiguous. V dropped 2 bases and J dropped 0 bases, with 8 bases sitting between them. This CDR3 spans 15 amino acids. CDR1 is MNHEY and CDR2 is SVGEGT in the germline V gene. The CDR3 DNA reads as TGTGCCAGCAGTTACCCGGGGAGCTCTGGAAACACCATATATTTT. This translates into CASSYPGSSGNTIYF.

This clonotype came up many times. The chain uses TRBV30 and TRBJ2-5; either TRBD1 or TRBD2 may fit D (5 bases each). V lost 3 bases, J lost 6 bases, and 14 bases lay in between. Looked up from germline, CDR1 is GTSNPN and CDR2 is SVGIG (reference sequence). The CDR3 runs to 13 residues. The CDR3 sequence is CAWSRDPHQTQYF. As DNA, the CDR3 is TGTGCCTGGAGCCGGGACCCTCATCAGACCCAGTACTTC.